Here is one T cell receptor (beta chain) with its context. Its cognate antigen is unknown. Every donor was a healthy person donating bone marrow. The PCR made use of 60 Vbeta and 13 Jbeta primers. Clones were read by immunoSEQ multiplex PCR, and TCRdb kept only the in-frame ones, dropping some. This sample has approximately 150,000 clones; about 70% occur once, and the top ten carry about 3.4%. The data are from a study of cytomegalovirus exposure and HLA in healthy donors. Study conclusions and caveats: Fewer N-insertions (relative to the roughly 720-donor mean) were reportedly seen in an Asian-associated ancestry cluster in a later analysis. Later work found that TCR association rates differed between HLA loci; DRB1 had the most and HLA-C the fewest. Owing to their indistinguishability, certain V segments, notably TRBV6-2 and TRBV6-3, were excluded.

CDR3 size: 13 residues. The germline V gene has CDR1 SGHVS and CDR2 FNYEAQ. Trimming took off 2 bases at V and 5 bases at J, with 8 bases between the two ends. The sequenced material came from PBMCs. The sequence came from a male donor in good health and CMV-seronegative. V gene TRBV7-6 combines with J gene TRBJ2-3, with D tentatively TRBD2 (6 bases). CDR3 nucleotide sequence: TGTGCCAGCAGCTTAAGGCGGGGAGATACGCAGTATTTT. The encoded protein is CASSLRRGDTQYF.